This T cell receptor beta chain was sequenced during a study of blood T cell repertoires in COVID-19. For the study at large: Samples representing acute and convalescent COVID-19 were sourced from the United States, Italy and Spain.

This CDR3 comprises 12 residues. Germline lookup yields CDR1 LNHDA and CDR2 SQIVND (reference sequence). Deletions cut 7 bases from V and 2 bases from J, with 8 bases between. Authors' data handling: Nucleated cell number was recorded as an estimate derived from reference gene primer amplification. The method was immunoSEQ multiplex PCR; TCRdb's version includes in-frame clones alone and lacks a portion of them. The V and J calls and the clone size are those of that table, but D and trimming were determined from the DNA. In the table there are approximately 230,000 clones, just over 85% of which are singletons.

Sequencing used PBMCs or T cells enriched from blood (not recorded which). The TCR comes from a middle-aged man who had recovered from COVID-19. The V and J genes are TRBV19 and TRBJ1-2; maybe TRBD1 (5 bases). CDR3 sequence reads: CASTTENYGYTF. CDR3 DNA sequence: TGTGCCAGTACGACAGAAAACTATGGCTACACCTTC. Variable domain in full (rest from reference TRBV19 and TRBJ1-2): DGGITQSPKYLFRKEGQNVTLSCEQNLNHDAMYWYRQDPGQGLRLIYYSQIVNDFQKGDIAEGYSVSREKKESFPLTVTSAQKNPTAFYLCASTTENYGYTFGSGTRLTVV.